Listed below are T cell receptor beta chains from one sample, sequenced in a study of blood T cell repertoires in COVID-19. Assay: immunoSEQ multiplex PCR; the TCRdb copy retains only in-frame clones and omits some. This sample yields some 250,000 clones, of which roughly 86% are seen a single time; roughly 12% belongs to the top ten. The sample taken for sequencing was peripheral blood. The origin of the receptors is a man aged 80 or over with acute or convalescent COVID-19. Each CDR3 is given with its conserved first and last residue. The D gene is left open where the match is weak. Part of the rows lack a size; the others show once, few, many or a class for expanded clones.

V: TRBV24-1
J: TRBJ2-1
size: .
D: TRBD1
DNA: TGTGCCACCAGTCCCCGAACAACCCAGACAGGGGGCTCCTACAATGAGCAGTTCTTC
CDR3: CATSPRTTQTGGSYNEQFF

V: TRBV4-2
J: TRBJ2-2
size: .
D: TRBD2
DNA: TGTGCCAGCAGCCAAGAAGGTCTGGTAGCGGGGACGAACACCGGGGAGCTGTTTTTT
CDR3: CASSQEGLVAGTNTGELFF

V: TRBV5-1
J: TRBJ1-6
size: .
D: .
DNA: TGCGCCAGCAGCTTAACAGAGAATTCACCCCTCCACTTT
CDR3: CASSLTENSPLHF

V: TRBV7-9
J: TRBJ1-1
size: .
D: .
DNA: TGTGCCAGCAGCCCCCTCCAGGAAGCTTTCTTT
CDR3: CASSPLQEAFF

V: TRBV27
J: TRBJ1-1
size: few
D: TRBD1
DNA: TGTGCCAGCAGCAGGGACAGGGACCCGGGGCGCGAAGCTTTCTTT
CDR3: CASSRDRDPGREAFF

V: TRBV3-1/TRBV3-2
J: TRBJ1-3
size: .
D: .
DNA: TGTGCCAGCAGCCAAGGGACAGTCTCTGGAAACACCATATATTTT
CDR3: CASSQGTVSGNTIYF

V: TRBV18
J: TRBJ2-7
size: once
D: .
DNA: TGTGCCAGCTCACCACAGAGCCCAGCAGGCGAGCAGTACTTC
CDR3: CASSPQSPAGEQYF

V: TRBV20-1
J: TRBJ2-1
size: .
D: .
DNA: TGCAGTGCTAGTGAAGCGGACCTCTACAATGAGCAGTTCTTC
CDR3: CSASEADLYNEQFF

V: TRBV19
J: TRBJ2-1
size: few
D: .
DNA: TGTGCCAGTAGTATAGGGGGAAGCGGTGAGCAGTTCTTC
CDR3: CASSIGGSGEQFF

V: TRBV7-6
J: TRBJ1-2
size: once
D: TRBD1
DNA: TGTGCCAGCAGCACCAAAGCGGGAGGGGGCGATGGCTACACCTTC
CDR3: CASSTKAGGGDGYTF

V: TRBV5-1
J: TRBJ1-5
size: .
D: TRBD1
DNA: TGCGCCAGCAGCTTGGCAGGGACAGGTCAGCCCCAGCATTTT
CDR3: CASSLAGTGQPQHF

V: TRBV29-1
J: TRBJ2-1
size: .
D: TRBD2
DNA: TGCAGCGTTGAAGAGGCGCCGGGACTAGCGGGTAGAAGCTCCTACAATGAGCAGTTCTTC
CDR3: CSVEEAPGLAGRSSYNEQFF

V: TRBV7-2
J: TRBJ2-5
size: few
D: .
DNA: TGTGCCAGCAGCTCCCCCAAACTAGGCCCGGGGGAGACCCAGTACTTC
CDR3: CASSSPKLGPGETQYF

V: TRBV6-5
J: TRBJ2-6
size: .
D: .
DNA: TGTGCCACGACAGGATACTCTGGGGCCAACGTCCTGACTTTC
CDR3: CATTGYSGANVLTF

V: TRBV2
J: TRBJ1-4
size: once
D: TRBD1
DNA: TGTGCCAGCAGTGTAGGGGGCGAGGAAAAACTGTTTTTT
CDR3: CASSVGGEEKLFF

V: TRBV2
J: TRBJ1-5
size: .
D: .
DNA: TGTGCCAGCAGTGGGCAGTTTAATCAGCCCCAGCATTTT
CDR3: CASSGQFNQPQHF

V: TRBV7-9
J: TRBJ1-4
size: .
D: .
DNA: TGTGCCAGCAGCTCCGGGTCGTCAACTAATGAAAAACTGTTTTTT
CDR3: CASSSGSSTNEKLFF

V: TRBV28
J: TRBJ2-7
size: few
D: TRBD1
DNA: TGTGCCAGCAGCCGTCCCCTTGACAGGGAGTACTTC
CDR3: CASSRPLDREYF

V: TRBV28
J: TRBJ1-2
size: once
D: TRBD1
DNA: TGTGCCAGCAGCTGGGACAGCAACGGTGTCTACACCTTC
CDR3: CASSWDSNGVYTF

V: TRBV24-1
J: TRBJ1-1
size: .
D: .
DNA: TGTGCCACCAGTGATCCCGGGTCCCCGGCGACTGAAGCTTTCTTT
CDR3: CATSDPGSPATEAFF

V: TRBV2
J: TRBJ1-5
size: .
D: .
DNA: TGTGCCAGCAGTGAGGCAGGATCACGGAATCAGCCCCAGCATTTT
CDR3: CASSEAGSRNQPQHF

V: TRBV27
J: TRBJ2-3
size: .
D: TRBD1
DNA: TGTGCCAGCAGTCCGGGACAGGGGCTGAGGGGGAACACAGATACGCAGTATTTT
CDR3: CASSPGQGLRGNTDTQYF

V: TRBV12-5
J: TRBJ2-3
size: .
D: TRBD2
DNA: TGTGCTAGTGGCCGGACTAGCGGGGGCACAGATACGCAGTATTTT
CDR3: CASGRTSGGTDTQYF

V: TRBV4-2
J: TRBJ2-5
size: .
D: TRBD2
DNA: TGTGCCAGCAGCCAAGAATCCGCGGGAGGCGGGGAGACCCAGTACTTC
CDR3: CASSQESAGGGETQYF

V: TRBV7-9
J: TRBJ1-2
size: .
D: TRBD1
DNA: TGTGCCAGCAGCGAAAGAAGGGCGGGACAGAACTATGGCTACACCTTC
CDR3: CASSERRAGQNYGYTF

V: TRBV5-4
J: TRBJ1-2
size: .
D: .
DNA: TGTGCCAGCAGCTCGACAAGTTATGGCTACACCTTC
CDR3: CASSSTSYGYTF